This paragraph covers one T cell receptor (beta chain) sequence. After removal of 4 bases from V and 8 bases from J, the junction contained 11 bases not matched to a gene. Germline V CDR1 and CDR2: SQVTM, ANQGSEA. There are 15 residues in the CDR3. These data originate in a study of blood T cell repertoires in COVID-19. On the study more broadly: The samples span acute and convalescent COVID-19 from the United States, Italy and Spain. Nucleic acid was either cDNA or gDNA, and it came from T cells, B-cell-depleted T cells, or PBMCs.

Study processing details: Researchers report that nucleated cell counts were estimated from reference gene primer amplification. Using immunoSEQ multiplex PCR, the repertoire was profiled, and TCRdb retains in-frame clones only, with some absent. The V and J calls and clone size come from that table; D and trimming were worked out from the DNA. The sample lists some 48,000 clones, around four fifths occurring once. The chain is built from TRBV29-1 and TRBJ1-4, with 9 nucleotides matching TRBD1. The specimen was peripheral blood. This receptor was identified in a human donor with acute or convalescent COVID-19. The donor label of this sample is uncertain. The CDR3 spells CSVGFLDRGGEKLFF. The CDR3 DNA is TGCAGCGTTGGTTTCCTCGACAGGGGGGGAGAAAAACTGTTTTTT.